Shown below are 20 T cell receptor beta chains from a single sample sequenced in a study of control samples from healthy donors and cancer patients. Generated by immunoSEQ multiplex PCR, the TCRdb table keeps only in-frame clones and is missing some. Found here are some 150,000 clones, 91% of them singletons; the top ten hold approximately 7%. Sequencing input: blood. The receptor source for this set is a man aged 18 to 29 in good health.

This clone appeared once. The chain links TRBV5-4 to TRBJ2-1; D could derive from TRBD1 or TRBD2 (5 bases each). The germline CDR1 and CDR2 sequences are SGHNT and YYREEE (reference sequence). The CDR3 has 13 residues. The germline V and J ends were trimmed by 4 bases and 2 bases, with 7 bases remaining between them. The CDR3 region is CASSRDPYNEQFF. In nucleotides, the CDR3 is TGTGCCAGCAGCCGGGACCCCTACAATGAGCAGTTCTTC.

V gene TRBV27 combines with J gene TRBJ2-2, with D unclear. V was shortened by 0 bases and J by 1 base, with 6 bases between the two germline ends. This CDR3 has 15 amino acids. The germline gives CDR1 MNHEY, CDR2 SMNVEV (reference sequence). The CDR3, as DNA: TGTGCCAGCAGTTTATCAGGGCGGAACACCGGGGAGCTGTTTTTT. It yields the protein CASSLSGRNTGELFF.

The chain links TRBV19 to TRBJ1-2, with a tentative D call TRBD1 (6 bases). Germline CDR1 LNHDA, CDR2 SQIVND (reference sequence). The CDR3 spans 15 residues. With 3 bases removed from V and 5 bases from J, the gap between germline ends came to 16 bases. CDR3 sequence reads: CASSMSRGQLYGYTF. As DNA, the CDR3 is TGTGCCAGTAGTATGTCCAGGGGCCAACTATATGGCTACACCTTC.

The genes are TRBV5-1 and TRBJ2-7; D is unclear. CDR3 length equals 19 residues. Germline CDR1 and CDR2: SGHRS and YFSETQ. The V end lost 4 bases, the J end lost 3 bases, and 29 bases lay between the germline ends. CDR3 bases: TGCGCCAGCAGCCCCGATACGCAAAGGATGCGACCTCCCCTCTACGAGCAGTACTTC. Translation gives CASSPDTQRMRPPLYEQYF.

As to this clone: This sample also contains other DNA sequences that code for the same CDR3. The chain is built from TRBV25-1 and TRBJ2-3; no definite D call. CDR3 length: 14 residues. The V gene lost 0 bases and the J gene lost 3 bases, with 7 bases spanning the gap. Germline CDR1 reads MGHDK; CDR2 reads SYGVNS. CDR3 amino acids: CASSEYSLTDTQYF. CDR3 nucleotide sequence: TGTGCCAGCAGTGAATATAGTTTGACAGATACGCAGTATTTT.

CDR3 sequence reads: CASSPLALQETQYF. The CDR3 bases are TGTGCCAGCAGCCCTCTAGCGCTTCAAGAGACCCAGTACTTC. The chain joins TRBV3-1 (or the pseudogene TRBV3-2) to TRBJ2-5, with D perhaps TRBD2 (6 bases). Germline V gene data show CDR1 as LGHDT and CDR2 as YNNKEL (reference sequence). V was trimmed by 4 bases and J by 2 bases, leaving 11 bases between them. This CDR3 is built from 14 residues.

The chain carries TRBV4-3 and TRBJ2-1, with D possibly TRBD1 on 6 matching bases. The CDR3 spans 16 residues. Trimming pared 0 bases from V and 9 bases from J, leaving 18 bases between. Per germline, CDR1 LGHNA and CDR2 YSLEER. The CDR3 DNA is TGCGCCAGCAGCCAAGACTCGGCAGGGGTTAACGGTGAGCAGTTCTTC. Translation gives CASSQDSAGVNGEQFF.

This chain joins TRBV12-3 or TRBV12-4 and TRBJ1-3; maybe TRBD1 (6 bases). This CDR3 spans 13 amino acids. V was clipped by 6 bases and J by 4 bases, with 10 bases between them. CDR3 sequence reads: CASSYGQGNTIYF. In DNA, the CDR3 is TGTGCCAGCAGCTACGGACAGGGAAACACCATATATTTT.

This clone has just one count. V usage is TRBV5-4 and J usage is TRBJ2-5, with D tentatively TRBD1 (6 bases). This CDR3 is built from 14 residues. Trimming pared 3 bases from V and 4 bases from J, leaving 13 bases between. From germline, CDR1 is SGHNT and CDR2 YYREEE (reference sequence). Written as DNA, the CDR3 is TGTGCCAGCAGCTCCAGGGGTTTGGGAGAGACCCAGTACTTC. This codes for CASSSRGLGETQYF.

V gene TRBV12-3 or TRBV12-4 combines with J gene TRBJ2-5, with D perhaps matching TRBD1 or TRBD2 (6 bases each). V was clipped by 4 bases and J by 4 bases, with 10 bases between them. The CDR3 runs to 13 residues. The DNA for the CDR3 is TGTGCCAGCAGTTGGGGGGCGGGAGAGACCCAGTACTTC. Translation: CASSWGAGETQYF.

The chain is built from TRBV27 and TRBJ1-2; 8 bases are shared with TRBD1. The CDR3 totals 14 residues. The junction had 3 bases not matched to a gene; V was cut back by 5 bases and J by 1 base. Germline CDR1 MNHEY, CDR2 SMNVEV (reference sequence). The CDR3 reads CASSVQGVNYGYTF. The CDR3 DNA is TGTGCCAGCAGTGTACAGGGGGTTAACTATGGCTACACCTTC.

This clone was seen just once. The V call is TRBV4-1, the J call TRBJ2-1; 9 nucleotides line up with TRBD2. The germline V gene encodes CDR1 MGHRA and CDR2 YSYEKL. V lost 2 bases and J lost 2; bases outside the gene matches: 7. The CDR3 has 17 residues. CDR3 coding DNA: TGCGCCAGCAGCCAACGATTGGCGGGGGGGCCCTACAATGAGCAGTTCTTC. Its protein product is CASSQRLAGGPYNEQFF.

The chain combines TRBV6-1 with TRBJ1-1, with 7 bases matching TRBD1. The CDR3 has 18 residues. CDR1 is MNHNS, CDR2 SASEGT, per germline. V lost 2 bases to trimming and J lost 0 bases; unmatched junction nucleotides: 12. In DNA, the CDR3 is TGTGCCAGCAGTGAATTGGCAGGGGGAGGGCTACTGAACACTGAAGCTTTCTTT. It specifies CASSELAGGGLLNTEAFF.

The J gene is TRBJ1-1, the V gene TRBV7-3, with a possible D match to TRBD1 (5 bases). Between the trimmed V and J ends, which lost 2 bases and 4 bases, there was a span of 17 bases. Germline V lookup: CDR1 SGHTA, CDR2 FQGTGA. This CDR3 is built from 16 residues. The CDR3 spells CASSLPLGQAGTEAFF. CDR3 nucleotide sequence: TGTGCCAGCAGCTTACCCCTGGGGCAGGCGGGCACTGAAGCTTTCTTT.

CDR3 sequence reads: CASNGNSNQPQHF. For the CDR3, the DNA is TGTGCCAGCAATGGGAATAGCAATCAGCCCCAGCATTTT. The chain combines TRBV12-3 or TRBV12-4 with TRBJ1-5, with D uncertain. This CDR3 has 13 amino acids. V was trimmed by 7 bases and J by 0 bases, leaving 7 bases between them.

The J gene is TRBJ2-1, the V gene TRBV5-1; 7 bases are shared with TRBD1. V lost 3 bases and J lost 2; bases outside the gene matches: 26. Germline V CDR1 and CDR2: SGHRS, YFSETQ. CDR3 size: 22 residues. CDR3 sequence: CASSWSPQGNLNEAPTYNEQFF. The CDR3 coding sequence is TGCGCCAGCAGCTGGTCACCACAGGGGAACCTGAACGAAGCACCGACCTACAATGAGCAGTTCTTC.

This clone was counted between two and nine times. The rearrangement uses TRBV5-1 and TRBJ2-5, with a tentative D call TRBD2 (7 bases). Trimming removed 3 bases at V and 1 base at J, with 16 bases between. The CDR3 is made up of 16 amino acids. In germline, CDR1 is SGHRS, CDR2 YFSETQ. CDR3 residues: CASSSGGGGSQETQYF. As DNA, the CDR3 is TGCGCCAGCAGCTCGGGAGGAGGGGGGTCCCAAGAGACCCAGTACTTC.

This sequence joins TRBV5-6 and TRBJ2-3; D may be TRBD1 or TRBD2 (5 bases each). The germline V gene encodes CDR1 SGHDT and CDR2 YYEEEE. This CDR3 contains 15 residues. V dropped 5 bases and J dropped 2 bases, with 15 bases sitting between them. The CDR3 sequence: CASSHRYGDTDTQYF. As DNA, the CDR3 is TGTGCCAGCAGTCACAGGTACGGGGACACAGATACGCAGTATTTT.

This chain links TRBV10-1 with TRBJ1-1; D is uncertain. The germline V and J ends were trimmed by 5 bases and 5 bases, with 6 bases remaining between them. The germline V gene encodes CDR1 WNHNN and CDR2 SYGVQD (reference sequence). This CDR3 is built from 11 residues. The CDR3 region is CASSWQTEAFF. CDR3 in DNA: TGCGCCAGCAGTTGGCAGACTGAAGCTTTCTTT.

The J gene is TRBJ2-1, the V gene TRBV7-6; TRBD2 matches at 15 bases. Germline trimming cut 5 bases from V and 7 bases from J; bases unmatched to any gene: 9. Germline CDR1 reads SGHVS; CDR2 reads FNYEAQ. This CDR3 is built from 17 residues. The CDR3 protein is CASSLGTSGGQGNEQFF. Written as DNA, the CDR3 is TGTGCCAGCAGCCTCGGGACTAGCGGGGGGCAAGGAAATGAGCAGTTCTTC.